The source of this T cell receptor (beta chain) is a study of early T cells in non-severe SARS-CoV-2 infection. About the study: The chains were unpaired, and the sequenced material was bulk RNA from unsorted whole blood.

The CDR3 is 14 residues long. About this clonotype itself: Its cognate antigen is unknown. A much bigger clone sits one base away, suggesting this may be a read error.

The TCR library protocol was used to attach unique molecular identifiers. These identifiers were attached to individual cDNA molecules. TCRdb ran MiXCR on the 5' RACE reads and lists one entry per CDR3 protein. In the table there are about 80,000 distinct CDR3 sequences, approximately 12% of which are singletons. Study findings and constraints: Anti-spike CD8 responses were favored by VDJdb matching, which missed private and CD4 specificities.

The sequence was obtained from an adult who was a healthcare worker with PCR-confirmed SARS-CoV-2 infection or an uninfected control (not recorded which). The sample taken for sequencing was whole blood. This chain joins TRBV21-1 and TRBJ2-1; the D segment call TRBD2 is taken from the table without a DNA check. TRBV21-1 is an annotated pseudogene. CDR3 region: CASNEGLLANEQFF. The CDR3 DNA follows: TGTGCCAGCAACGAGGGACTCCTGGCTAATGAGCAGTTCTTC.